One sample yielded the 23 T cell receptor beta chains listed below, sequenced in a study of T cells in women clearing cervical HPV infection. Using immunoSEQ multiplex PCR, the repertoire was profiled, and TCRdb retains in-frame clones only, with some absent. The record lists 20,000 to 25,000 clones, of which the ten most abundant hold about 6.7%. The specimen sequenced was blood buffy coat. These receptors came from a woman between 18 and 70 years old with a cervical HPV16 infection that either progressed to CIN3+ or cleared (not recorded which).

With respect to this clone: The CDR3 end is not reached by the read, which stops 3 residues before it; the germline J gene fills it in. The chain is built from TRBV7-7 and TRBJ2-3; TRBD2 matches 8 bases. Germline CDR1 and CDR2: SSHAT and FNYEAQ (reference sequence). J gave up 2 bases and V 1 base, and 2 bases lay outside the gene matches. This CDR3 comprises 15 residues. The chain's CDR3 is CASSLGAGDTDTQYF. The sequenced CDR3 bases are TGTGCCAGCAGCTTAGGAGCGGGAGACACAGATACG.

About this clone: The CDR3 end falls 3 residues outside the read, so it is completed with the germline J gene. The chain couples TRBV7-9 to TRBJ2-2, with 10 bases matching TRBD2. V lost 5 bases, J lost 1 base, and 1 base stayed unmatched. The CDR3 is 15 residues long. Germline CDR1 is SEHNR and CDR2 is FQNEAQ (reference sequence). The sequenced part of the CDR3 DNA is TGTGCCAGCAGCCGGACTAGCGGGAACACCGGGGAG. Translating it yields CASSRTSGNTGE. The full CDR3 protein is CASSRTSGNTGELFF.

A note on this clone: With the read ending 3 residues before the CDR3 end, the germline J gene is used to fill in that end. The chain carries TRBV19 and TRBJ1-6; D might be TRBD1 (6 bases). The CDR3 sequence is 14 residues long. Between the trimmed V and J ends, which lost 3 bases and 5 bases, there was a span of 8 bases. In germline, CDR1 is LNHDA, CDR2 SQIVND (reference sequence). This CDR3 reads CASSMRTDNSPLHF. The covered CDR3 bases are TGTGCCAGTAGTATGAGGACAGATAATTCACCC.

Details on this clone: Coverage ceases 3 residues before the CDR3 finishes, and the germline J gene fills in the end. This chain links TRBV7-7 with TRBJ1-1; 7 bases are shared with TRBD1. The germline CDR1 and CDR2 sequences are SSHAT and FNYEAQ (reference sequence). The CDR3 is 15 amino acids. CDR3 bases read: TGTGCCAGCAGCCCCGAACAGGGGTTGGGGGAGACA. It is translated as CASSPEQGLGET. The entire CDR3 protein reads CASSPEQGLGETAFF.

To note about this clone: The CDR3 end is not reached by the read, which stops 3 residues before it; the germline J gene fills it in. The chain carries TRBV12-5 and TRBJ2-5; D remains ambiguous. The CDR3 is made up of 14 amino acids. Germline V gene lookup returns CDR1 LGHNT and CDR2 FRNRAP. Trimming stripped 6 bases from V and 1 base from J, with 12 bases between. This CDR3 is CASGFTVIQETQYF. The CDR3 bases that were read are TGTGCTAGTGGCTTTACGGTTATCCAAGAGACC.

Points on this clone: The DNA ends 3 residues before the CDR3 does, and the rest of the CDR3 is filled in from the germline J gene. V is TRBV18 and J is TRBJ1-2, with TRBD1 as a possible D gene (5 bases). Looked up from germline, CDR1 is KGHSH and CDR2 is LQKENI. This CDR3 spans 17 amino acids. The CDR3 here is CASSPPLSRGANNDYTF. The sequenced CDR3 bases are TGTGCCAGCTCACCTCCACTTTCAAGGGGAGCCAACAATGAC.

As to this clone: Sequencing ends 3 residues short of the CDR3 end; the germline J gene provides the rest. The genes are TRBV20-1 and TRBJ2-5, with D possibly being TRBD2 (6 bases). This CDR3 has 15 amino acids. CDR1 is DFQATT and CDR2 is SNEGSKA in the germline V gene (reference sequence). The V and J ends lost 0 bases and 1 base respectively, with 12 bases between them. CDR3 residues: CSAREASAFQETQYF. The DNA read from the CDR3 is TGCAGTGCTAGAGAGGCTAGCGCGTTCCAAGAGACC.

About this clone: The CDR3 extends 3 residues past the end of the read, so its final part is completed from the germline J gene. V usage is TRBV5-6 and J usage is TRBJ1-2; 9 bases fit TRBD1. The CDR3 runs 15 residues. Germline CDR1 SGHDT, CDR2 YYEEEE. The V segment lost 0 bases and the J segment 3 bases; nucleotides outside the gene matches: 3. The CDR3 DNA, read in part, is TGTGCCAGCAGCTTGGATACAGGGGGCGACTATGGC. It encodes CASSLDTGGDYG. The whole CDR3 sequence is CASSLDTGGDYGYTF.

As for this clone: From the germline J gene comes the end of the CDR3, since the read stops 3 residues before it. V usage is TRBV19 and J usage is TRBJ1-1; possible D gene TRBD1, 6 bases. CDR1 and CDR2 (germline): LNHDA, SQIVND (reference sequence). The CDR3 length is 16 residues. The CDR3: CASSPSGGARTETAFF. The sequenced part of the CDR3 DNA is TGTGCCAGTAGTCCCTCGGGGGGCGCCCGGACAGAGACA.

For this clone: The DNA ends 3 residues before the CDR3 does, and the rest of the CDR3 is filled in from the germline J gene. V is TRBV12-3 or TRBV12-4 and J is TRBJ2-7; 8 nucleotides line up with TRBD2. The ends lost 3 bases at V and 4 bases at J; junction bases unmatched: 8. CDR3 length equals 15 residues. CDR3 amino acids: CASSLKSGSTYEQYF. The part of the CDR3 DNA that was read is TGTGCCAGCAGTTTGAAAAGCGGGAGCACTTACGAG.

About this clone itself: The read comes to an end 3 residues before the CDR3 does, leaving the germline J gene to fill in the end. This chain links TRBV19 with TRBJ2-2; 9 bases align to TRBD1. Per germline, CDR1 LNHDA and CDR2 SQIVND (reference sequence). This CDR3 has 16 residues. CDR3 DNA (partial): TGTGCCAGTACCCTAAATGGCCGGACAGGGGAAGAAAAG. Amino acids: CASTLNGRTGEEK. From start to end, the CDR3 is CASTLNGRTGEEKLFF.

On this clone: The read falls 3 residues short of the CDR3 end, and the missing part is taken from the germline J gene. The chain joins TRBV6-2 or TRBV6-3 to TRBJ1-5; tentatively, D is TRBD1 (5 bases). Germline CDR1 and CDR2: MNHEY and SVGEGT. Trimming left V 4 bases short and J 4 bases short, with 14 bases between. CDR3 length equals 15 residues. The sequenced part of the CDR3 DNA is TGTGCCAGCAGTTCGCAATGGGGCGCGAATCAGCCC. Protein product: CASSSQWGANQP. In full, the CDR3 is CASSSQWGANQPQHF.

With respect to this clone: The read stops 3 residues short of the end of the CDR3; the missing end is completed from the germline J gene. The chain recombines TRBV7-2 with TRBJ2-2, with D possibly TRBD2 on 6 matching bases. From germline, CDR1 is SGHTA and CDR2 FQGNSA. The CDR3 spans 14 residues. The CDR3 protein is CASRAGGSNEKLFF. Incomplete CDR3 DNA: TGTGCCAGCAGAGCTGGGGGGTCTAATGAAAAG.

About this clone itself: An end of the junction does not agree with germline; a read error may underlie this. The CDR3 is cut off 3 residues early in the read; its end comes from the germline J gene. The chain employs TRBV27 and TRBJ1-1; TRBD1 matches at 8 bases. The CDR3 length is 15 residues. Germline CDR1 reads MNHEY; CDR2 reads SMNVEV (reference sequence). The sequenced CDR3 bases are TGTGCCAGCAGTTTAATTGGACAGGGTCGCACTGAG. It encodes CASSLIGQGRTE. The complete CDR3 sequence is CASSLIGQGRTEAFF.

A note on this clone: Read sequence stops 3 residues before the CDR3 end, and the germline J gene provides the missing end. The chain links TRBV13 to TRBJ2-3; TRBD2 aligns across 7 bases. Germline CDR1 PRHDT, CDR2 FYEKMQ (reference sequence). The CDR3 spans 14 residues. Here the CDR3 reads CASSLSMAGVTQYF. The sequenced part of the CDR3 DNA is TGTGCCAGCAGCTTGTCAATGGCGGGAGTGACG.

A note on this clone: Read sequence stops 3 residues before the CDR3 end, and the germline J gene provides the missing end. The chain uses TRBV29-1 and TRBJ2-4, with 9 bases identical to TRBD1. The CDR3 spans 13 residues. The germline V gene has CDR1 SQVTM and CDR2 ANQGSEA. CDR3 sequence: CSVTGTGQETQYF. CDR3 bases read: TGCAGCGTGACTGGGACAGGGCAAGAGACT.

In the case of this clone: The CDR3 end is not reached by the read, which stops 3 residues before it; the germline J gene fills it in. This chain links TRBV18 with TRBJ2-3, with TRBD2 matching over 9 bases. CDR1 and CDR2 from the germline V gene are KGHSH and LQKENI. The CDR3 is 14 residues long. The part of the CDR3 DNA that was read is TGTGCCAGCCGCCCGACTAGCGGAGAAGAGACG. Its protein is CASRPTSGEET. The whole CDR3 reads CASRPTSGEETQYF.

Worth noting for this clone: The read terminates 3 residues ahead of where the CDR3 ends, so the germline J gene completes it. V is TRBV13 and J is TRBJ2-1, with 9 bases lining up with TRBD2. The CDR3 runs to 13 residues. CDR1 is PRHDT and CDR2 is FYEKMQ in the germline V gene (reference sequence). After removal of 5 bases from V and 7 bases from J, the junction contained 3 bases not matched to a gene. CDR3 amino acids: CASSESGRNEQFF. CDR3 bases read: TGTGCCAGCAGCGAGAGCGGGAGGAATGAG.

On this clone: The CDR3 goes on 3 residues after the read ends, and that part is filled in from the germline J gene. This chain connects TRBV28 to TRBJ1-6; 9 positions match TRBD1. The CDR3 is 16 amino acids. V shed 6 bases and J 11 bases; nucleotides not matched to a gene: 14. The germline gives CDR1 MDHEN, CDR2 SYDVKM. CDR3 residues: CASSQPQGTGQTPLHF. Partial CDR3 DNA: TGTGCCAGCAGCCAGCCACAGGGGACAGGGCAGACACCC.

As to this clone: The sequenced fragment ends 3 residues before the CDR3 boundary, so the rest is inferred from the germline J gene. V is TRBV19 and J is TRBJ1-5; D may be TRBD1 (5 bases). The germline CDR1 and CDR2 sequences are LNHDA and SQIVND (reference sequence). The CDR3 is 15 residues long. V lost 4 bases and J 1 base, leaving 11 bases between the germline ends. The CDR3 sequence is CASSKGSWSNQPQHF. The CDR3 bases that were read are TGTGCCAGTAGTAAGGGGAGTTGGAGCAATCAGCCC.

As to this clone: The read terminates 3 residues ahead of where the CDR3 ends, so the germline J gene completes it. J is TRBJ1-1 and V is TRBV18; D uncertain. This CDR3 is 13 amino acids long. CDR1 and CDR2 (germline): KGHSH, LQKENI. Between the trimmed V and J ends, which lost 1 base and 1 base, there was a span of 4 bases. The sequenced CDR3 bases are TGTGCCAGCTCACCACAAGGGAACACTGAA. Its protein is CASSPQGNTE. From start to end, the CDR3 is CASSPQGNTEAFF.

This CDR3 is CASSLVGGSGETQYF. Incomplete CDR3 DNA: TGTGCCAGCAGCTTAGTAGGCGGGAGCGGTGAGACG. This chain joins TRBV7-2 and TRBJ2-3; 7 positions match TRBD2. The sequence runs out 3 residues before the end of the CDR3; the remainder is reconstructed from the germline J gene. The CDR3 sequence is 15 residues long. CDR1 and CDR2 from the germline V gene are SGHTA and FQGNSA.

According to its frequency, this clone is medium-sized. The read ends 3 residues shy of where the CDR3 ends; the end is completed using the germline J gene. This chain joins TRBV7-6 and TRBJ2-3; 10 bases align to TRBD2. The J segment lost 6 bases and the V segment lost 1 base, leaving 7 bases of the junction unmatched. The germline V gene encodes CDR1 SGHVS and CDR2 FNYEAQ. There are 16 residues in the CDR3. The CDR3 DNA, read in part, is TGTGCCAGCAGCTTAGGACCCAGCGGGAGGGGCGATACG. Amino acids: CASSLGPSGRGDT. In full, the CDR3 is CASSLGPSGRGDTQYF.